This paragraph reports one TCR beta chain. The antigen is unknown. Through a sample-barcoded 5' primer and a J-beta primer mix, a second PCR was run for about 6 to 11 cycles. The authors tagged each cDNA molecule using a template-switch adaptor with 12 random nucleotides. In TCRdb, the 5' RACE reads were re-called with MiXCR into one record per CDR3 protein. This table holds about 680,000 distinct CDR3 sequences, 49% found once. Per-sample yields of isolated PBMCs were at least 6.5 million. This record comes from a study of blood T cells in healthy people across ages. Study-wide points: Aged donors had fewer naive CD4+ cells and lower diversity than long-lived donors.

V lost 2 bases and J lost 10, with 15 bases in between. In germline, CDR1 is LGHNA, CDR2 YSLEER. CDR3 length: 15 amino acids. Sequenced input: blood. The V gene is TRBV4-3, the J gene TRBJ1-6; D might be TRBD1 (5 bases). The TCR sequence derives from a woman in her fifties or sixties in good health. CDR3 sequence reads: CASSQTQGAVSPLHF. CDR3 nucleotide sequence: TGCGCCAGCAGCCAAACCCAAGGGGCAGTGTCACCCCTCCACTTT.